This T cell receptor (beta chain) was found in a study of blood T cell repertoires in COVID-19. This table comes from immunoSEQ multiplex PCR, and its TCRdb copy is limited to in-frame clones, with some not included. The top ten hold roughly 1.5% of the sample, which has about 300,000 clones, approximately 84% seen once. Enrollment of patients from Seattle took place during active infection, with longitudinal follow-up. In germline, CDR1 is SGHTA, CDR2 FQGNSA. Trimming cost V 1 base and J 4 bases, with 8 bases left between them. The CDR3 loop spans 14 amino acids. J is TRBJ1-5 and V is TRBV7-2; D is unresolved. The sequenced sample was peripheral blood. This TCR derives from a human donor with COVID-19, enrolled during active disease. The donor label of this sample is uncertain. The CDR3 sequence: CASSLVPTNQPQHF. CDR3 sequence (DNA): TGTGCCAGCAGCTTAGTACCGACTAATCAGCCCCAGCATTTT.